The next 2 T cell receptor beta chains were all read from a single sample in a study of CXCR3-negative and CXCR3-positive naive CD8 T cells. TRB cDNA was prepared as libraries by UMI-labeled 5' RACE. TCRdb reanalyzed the 5' RACE reads and collapses them to one entry per CDR3 protein, without DNA. The sample holds just under 45,000 distinct CDR3 sequences. Input material: memory CD8+ T cells from blood. The receptor set was obtained from a human donor in good health. Some clones in this sample may be carry-over from other donors' samples.

This chain joins TRBV28 and TRBJ2-1; as DNA is missing, the TRBD2 call by TCRdb cannot be tested. CDR3 length: 15 residues. The germline gives CDR1 MDHEN, CDR2 SYDVKM. The CDR3 reads CASSLLAGETNEQFF.

The chain employs TRBV7-8 and TRBJ1-1; TCRdb's D gene call, TRBD1, goes unchecked for lack of DNA. The CDR3 is 15 residues long. Germline loops: CDR1 SGHVS, CDR2 FQNEAQ. The CDR3 spells CASSFLPLRDTEAFF.